This T cell receptor (beta chain) was found in a study of T cell responses to AZD1222 COVID-19 vaccine. V lost 3 bases to trimming and J lost 6 bases, with 9 bases between them. CDR3 length: 12 residues. Germline CDR1 MDHEN, CDR2 SYDVKM. Remarks on this clone: Its antigen is not identified.

The table came from immunoSEQ multiplex PCR; TCRdb's copy has only in-frame clones and leaves some out. The repertoire holds roughly 150,000 clones, roughly nine tenths seen once, with less than 2% in the top ten. Regarding the study as a whole: The study reported that nearly half of spike-specific TCRs target unmutated variant regions. Sampling captured repertoires only after the peak T cell response.

The V and J genes are TRBV28 and TRBJ2-7, with a tentative D call TRBD1 (6 bases). The sequencing here drew on peripheral blood, taken on day 0 of AZD1222 vaccination. The TCR comes from an adult in good health. The chain's CDR3 is CASSFDRREQYF. CDR3 sequence (DNA): TGTGCCAGCAGTTTCGACAGGCGCGAGCAGTACTTC.